This TCR beta chain was recovered during a study of CD8 T cells in ankylosing spondylitis (dated by TCRdb to the late 2010s). Describing the broader study: The study profiled T cell receptor beta repertoires in healthy donors and ankylosing spondylitis patients to find disease-linked TCR variants. In total, the full study cohort was made up of approximately 99 healthy donors and 25 to 30 ankylosing spondylitis patients. Peripheral blood was sampled, and synovial fluid was additionally collected from ankylosing spondylitis patients. The investigation overall reported the following: Some motif variants were previously reported in synovial fluid and blood of reactive arthritis patients, suggesting common disease-initiation mechanisms. The disease-linked clones were reported as significantly enriched in matched synovial fluid samples from ankylosing spondylitis patients. The disease-linked clones had a CD8+ phenotype and were found at relatively low frequencies in peripheral blood. A TCR beta motif made up of roughly eight highly homologous amino acid variants appeared to be characteristic of blood from ankylosing spondylitis patients.

Trimming accounts for 4 bases at V and 1 base at J, while the number of junction bases matched to no gene is 3. CDR3 length: 15 amino acids, cysteine to phenylalanine. Left in the record is the CDR3 DNA by itself, 45 bases read in frame from the first base. CDR1 LGHNA and CDR2 YNFKEQ were looked up in the germline V gene. Of note for this clonotype: Its antigen is unknown. Per-nucleotide qualities are absent, and no much larger clonotype sits a single base away.

TCRdb lists the instrument as Illumina HiSeq 2500. Quantitative 5'-RACE with molecular barcodes was used to prepare TCR beta libraries. The original methods were these. A new computational method, built on a probabilistic model of VDJ rearrangement, was used to identify disease-linked TCR variants. TCRdb ran its own pipeline on the public reads, namely fastp trimming at Q25 and MiXCR clone calling, and kept in-frame beta chains. Entries that share a CDR3 protein sequence are merged under the most common genes and DNA. The V and J calls shown here were made by TCRdb, not taken from the authors' results. A total of over 600,000 distinct CDR3 sequences appear in this sample, around a fifth of them only once. About 20% of the sample is in the top ten clones.

The origin of this receptor is a male donor with ankylosing spondylitis. Sequencing was performed on blood, either unsorted or a sorted T cell fraction (not recorded which). The sequence joins TRBV4-2 to TRBJ2-5, and 10 junctional nucleotides match TRBD2. The CDR3 reads as follows: CASSPKRGGQETQYF. The DNA sequence follows: TGTGCCAGCAGCCCGAAGCGGGGGGGCCAAGAGACCCAGTACTTC.